What follows is one T cell receptor beta chain and its context. Antigen specificity is unknown. This sample was taken from a study of shared clonotypes between healthy human individuals. Every subset had its genomic DNA shared out evenly among several immunoSEQ plates. Some clones are missing from TCRdb's copy, which holds only in-frame ones; the method was immunoSEQ multiplex PCR. The sample comprises 400,000 to 600,000 clones, 95% to 96% of which are singletons, and about 0.068% rests with the top ten. V lost 1 base, J lost 0 bases, and 15 bases lay in between. Germline lookup yields CDR1 SGHDN and CDR2 FVKESK. The CDR3 totals 17 residues. A CD45RA+ naive subset and a CD45RA-negative memory subset were split from CD4+ cells. General study points: Genetic and exposure-history diversity was limited by the small donor number. It was the non-shared clonotypes that had lower generation probabilities than clonotypes shared by all four donors.

The rearrangement links TRBV14 to TRBJ1-2; D is possibly TRBD1 (6 bases). The sample consisted of naive CD4+ T cells sorted from blood. Stated subset: CD45RA+ positively selected. The sequence derives from a woman aged 25 to 39 in good health. The CDR3 reads CASSQVGRGKANYGYTF. The CDR3 DNA reads as TGTGCCAGCAGCCAAGTCGGCAGGGGTAAAGCTAACTATGGCTACACCTTC. Based on the CDR3 plus reference TRBV14 and TRBJ1-2, the full variable domain is EAGVTQFPSHSVIEKGQTVTLRCDPISGHDNLYWYRRVMGKEIKFLLHFVKESKQDESGMPNNRFLAERTGGTYSTLKVQPAELEDSGVYFCASSQVGRGKANYGYTFGSGTRLTVV.